This is a list of T cell receptor beta chains from one sample in a study of shared clonotypes between healthy human individuals. Profiled with immunoSEQ multiplex PCR; TCRdb holds only in-frame clones, not every one. The sample shows more than 2 million clones, over 85% of them seen only once. Sequencing used naive CD8+ T cells from PBMCs. These receptors were taken from a man aged 18 to 29 in good health. Some clones in this sample may be carry-over from other donors' samples. CDR3s include the opening cysteine and the closing phenylalanine or tryptophan. D genes are given only for firm matches. The size of a clone is reported for some rows only, either as once, few or many, or as a class for expanded clones.

abundance,v_gene,j_gene,d_gene,CDR3nt,CDR3aa
-,TRBV6-4,TRBJ2-7,-,TGTGCCAGCAGTCCCGGGGGTGCGGGCGAGCAGTACTTC,CASSPGGAGEQYF
-,TRBV6-5,TRBJ1-1,TRBD1,TGTGCCAGCAGTTACGCAGGGGGCAACACTGAAGCTTTCTTT,CASSYAGGNTEAFF
-,TRBV27,TRBJ2-7,-,TGTGCCAGCAGTGCTTCTGGGGGCAACGTAGTCTACGAGCAGTACTTC,CASSASGGNVVYEQYF
once,TRBV4-2,TRBJ2-1,-,TGTGCCAGCAGCCAAGATCCCCGGTTGAGGGGTTACAATGAGCAGTTCTTC,CASSQDPRLRGYNEQFF
-,TRBV27,TRBJ2-2,-,TGTGCCAGCAGTTGGGGGACACTGAACACCGGGGAGCTGTTTTTT,CASSWGTLNTGELFF
-,TRBV27,TRBJ1-2,-,TGTGCCAGCAGTTTATCGGTAGGCTCGTCACTGGGCGGCTACACCTTC,CASSLSVGSSLGGYTF
once,TRBV18,TRBJ2-4,-,TGTGCCAGCTCACCACCGGAGGTAGCCAAAAACATTCAGTACTTC,CASSPPEVAKNIQYF
-,TRBV6-6,TRBJ1-5,-,TGTGCCAGCAGTTACTCGAGGGGGGGAGGCAATCAGCCCCAGCATTTT,CASSYSRGGGNQPQHF
-,TRBV9,TRBJ2-7,-,TGTGCCAGCAGCGTAGGGCCAGGGCTCCACGAGCAGTACTTC,CASSVGPGLHEQYF
-,TRBV7-9,TRBJ1-1,TRBD1,TGTGCCAGCAGCCCGCACTCCTTACAGGGGCCCTCGAGGGAAGCTTTCTTT,CASSPHSLQGPSREAFF
-,TRBV6-5,TRBJ2-1,-,TGTGCCAGCAGTTATTCGCGAGGGGGCAATGAGCAGTTCTTC,CASSYSRGGNEQFF
-,TRBV13,TRBJ2-7,TRBD1,TGTGCCAGCAGCCAACCAGGGGGCCCCTCGGGCGAGCAGTACTTC,CASSQPGGPSGEQYF
-,TRBV7-8,TRBJ2-1,TRBD1,TGTGCCAGCGTCCCTAGGGGGCGCGGGGAGCAGTTCTTC,CASVPRGRGEQFF
-,TRBV2,TRBJ2-3,TRBD2,TGTGCCAGCAGCGAAGGTGGGCTAGCGGACGATACGCAGTATTTT,CASSEGGLADDTQYF
-,TRBV5-6,TRBJ1-5,TRBD1,TGTGCCAGCAGGGGCCGGGACAGGGGGCGAAATCAGCCCCAGCATTTT,CASRGRDRGRNQPQHF
-,TRBV10-3,TRBJ1-2,-,TGTGCCATCAGTGTTATAGGGGTCGGCGACGGCTACACCTTC,CAISVIGVGDGYTF
-,TRBV6-6,TRBJ2-7,-,TGTGCCAGCAGCCCAGGGAGCCGATACGAGCAGTACTTC,CASSPGSRYEQYF